The clone carrying this T cell receptor beta chain was observed many times. Patients were excluded for uncontrolled infection, other autoimmune disease, pregnancy or lactation. Clinicians diagnosed patients from clinical symptoms, serum thyroxine and TRAb, thyroid ultrasound and orbital computed tomography. Germline V gene data show CDR1 as GTSNPN and CDR2 as SVGIG (reference sequence). The length of the CDR3 is 15 residues. With 1 base removed from V and 0 bases from J, the gap between germline ends came to 10 bases. These data originate in a study of T cells in Graves' hyperthyroidism and ophthalmopathy. The source material, RNA transcripts, was used to amplify TCR beta CDR3 regions. HTBI primers were employed in a first-round RT-PCR of the TCR CDR3. TCRdb recomputed calls from the multiplex PCR reads with MiXCR, one row per CDR3 protein. Among some 300,000 distinct CDR3 sequences listed, roughly 20% were seen once.

This TCR was sampled from a man aged 45-65 years with Graves' ophthalmopathy. Sequenced material: blood. The V gene is TRBV30, the J gene TRBJ1-5, with a weak D call TRBD1 (5 bases). CDR3 nucleotide sequence: TGTGCCTGGAGTGCCCGACAGAATAGCAATCAGCCCCAGCATTTT. It encodes CAWSARQNSNQPQHF.